What follows is one T cell receptor beta chain and its context. This record belongs to a study of blood T cell repertoires in COVID-19. Study summary: Some COVID-19 samples were acute and others convalescent; all came from the United States, Italy and Spain. Sources were T cells, B-cell-depleted T cells, or PBMCs; the material itself was cDNA or gDNA.

Source study methods: Nucleated cell number was recorded as an estimate derived from reference gene primer amplification. The table came from immunoSEQ multiplex PCR; TCRdb's copy has only in-frame clones and leaves some out. From that table come the V and J calls and clone size; the DNA was used to work out D and trimming. The sample holds under 150,000 clones, approximately 90% seen once. Germline-derived CDR1 and CDR2 are MGHRA and YSYEKL. This CDR3 contains 13 residues. J gave up 5 bases and V 3 bases, and 1 base lay outside the gene matches. The source is a human donor in a cohort sampled during active COVID-19. The V gene is TRBV4-1, the J gene TRBJ2-5, with 9 bases fitting TRBD2. Sequenced sample: peripheral blood. The CDR3 nucleotides are TGCGCCAGCAGCCAGACTAGCGGCGAGACCCAGTACTTC. It codes for CASSQTSGETQYF.